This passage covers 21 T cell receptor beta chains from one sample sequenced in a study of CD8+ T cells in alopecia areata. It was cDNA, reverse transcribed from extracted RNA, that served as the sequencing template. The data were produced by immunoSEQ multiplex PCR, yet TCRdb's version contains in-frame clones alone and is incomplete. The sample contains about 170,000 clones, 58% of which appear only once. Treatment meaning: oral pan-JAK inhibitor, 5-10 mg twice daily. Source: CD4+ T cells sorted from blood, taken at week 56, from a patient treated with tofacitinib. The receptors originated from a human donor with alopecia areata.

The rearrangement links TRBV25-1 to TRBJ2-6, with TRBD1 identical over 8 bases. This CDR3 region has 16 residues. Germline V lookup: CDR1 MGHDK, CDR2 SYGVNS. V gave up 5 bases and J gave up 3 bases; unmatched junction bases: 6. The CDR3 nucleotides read TGTGCCAGCAGTTCGAGAGGGACAGGTGGGGCCAACGTCCTGACTTTC. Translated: CASSSRGTGGANVLTF. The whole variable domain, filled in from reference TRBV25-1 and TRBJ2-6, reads EADIYQTPRYLVIGTGKKITLECSQTMGHDKMYWYQQDPGMELHLIHYSYGVNSTEKGDLSSESTVSRIRTEHFPLTLESARPSHTSQYLCASSSRGTGGANVLTFGAGSRLTVL.

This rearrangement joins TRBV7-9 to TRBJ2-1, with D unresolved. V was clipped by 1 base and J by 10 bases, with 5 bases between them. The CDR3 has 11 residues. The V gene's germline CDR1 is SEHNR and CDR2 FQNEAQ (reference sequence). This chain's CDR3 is CASSLVGEQFF. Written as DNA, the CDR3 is TGTGCCAGCAGCTTAGTAGGGGAGCAGTTCTTC.

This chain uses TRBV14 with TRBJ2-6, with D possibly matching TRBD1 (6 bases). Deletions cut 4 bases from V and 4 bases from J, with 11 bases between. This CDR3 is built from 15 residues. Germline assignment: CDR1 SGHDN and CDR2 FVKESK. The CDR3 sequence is CASSPQGSGANVLTF. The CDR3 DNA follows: TGTGCCAGCAGCCCGCAGGGGTCCGGGGCCAACGTCCTGACTTTC.

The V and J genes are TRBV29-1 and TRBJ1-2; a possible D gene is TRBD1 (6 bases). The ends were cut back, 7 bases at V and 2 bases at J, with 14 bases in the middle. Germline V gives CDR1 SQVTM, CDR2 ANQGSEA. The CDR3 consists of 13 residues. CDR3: CSAAGGLNYGYTF. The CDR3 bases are TGCAGCGCCGCGGGGGGGCTAAACTATGGCTACACCTTC.

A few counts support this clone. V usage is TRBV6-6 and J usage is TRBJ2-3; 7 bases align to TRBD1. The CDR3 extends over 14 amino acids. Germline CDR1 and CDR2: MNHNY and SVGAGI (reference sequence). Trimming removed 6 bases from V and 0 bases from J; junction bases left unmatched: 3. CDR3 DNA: TGTGCCAGCAGGATGACAGGGAGCACAGATACGCAGTATTTT. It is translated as CASRMTGSTDTQYF.

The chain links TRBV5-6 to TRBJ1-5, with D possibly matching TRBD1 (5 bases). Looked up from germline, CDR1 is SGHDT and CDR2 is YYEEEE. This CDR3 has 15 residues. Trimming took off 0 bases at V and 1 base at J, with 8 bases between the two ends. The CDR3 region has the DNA TGTGCCAGCAGCTTGGAGGGGAGGAGCAATCAGCCCCAGCATTTT. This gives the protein CASSLEGRSNQPQHF. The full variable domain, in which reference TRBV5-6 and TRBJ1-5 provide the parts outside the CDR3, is DAGVTQSPTHLIKTRGQQVTLRCSPKSGHDTVSWYQQALGQGPQFIFQYYEEEERQRGNFPDRFSGHQFPNYSSELNVNALLLGDSALYLCASSLEGRSNQPQHFGDGTRLSIL.

CDR3 loop: CASSPPSTSFSEQYF. The DNA of the CDR3 is TGTGCCAGCTCACCACCGTCTACCTCCTTCTCCGAGCAGTACTTC. The V gene is TRBV18, the J gene TRBJ2-7; D gene uncertain. Trimming stripped 0 bases from V and 6 bases from J, with 15 bases between. CDR1 and CDR2 (germline): KGHSH, LQKENI. CDR3 length: 15 amino acids.

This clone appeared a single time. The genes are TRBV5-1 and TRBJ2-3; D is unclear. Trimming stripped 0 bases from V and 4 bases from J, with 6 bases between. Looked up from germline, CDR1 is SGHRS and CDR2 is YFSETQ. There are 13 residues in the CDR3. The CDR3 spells CASSLDQPDTQYF. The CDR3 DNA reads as TGCGCCAGCAGCTTGGACCAGCCAGATACGCAGTATTTT.

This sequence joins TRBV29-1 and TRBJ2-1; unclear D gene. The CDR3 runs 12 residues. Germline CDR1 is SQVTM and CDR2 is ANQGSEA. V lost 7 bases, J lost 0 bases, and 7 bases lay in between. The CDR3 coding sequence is TGCAGCGCAGAGAGCTCCTACAATGAGCAGTTCTTC. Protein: CSAESSYNEQFF.

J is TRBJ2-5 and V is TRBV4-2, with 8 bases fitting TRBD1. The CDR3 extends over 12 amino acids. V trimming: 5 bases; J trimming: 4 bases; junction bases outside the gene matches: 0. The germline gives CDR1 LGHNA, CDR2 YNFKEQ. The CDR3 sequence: CASSGQGETQYF. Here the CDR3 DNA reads TGTGCCAGCAGCGGACAGGGAGAGACCCAGTACTTC.

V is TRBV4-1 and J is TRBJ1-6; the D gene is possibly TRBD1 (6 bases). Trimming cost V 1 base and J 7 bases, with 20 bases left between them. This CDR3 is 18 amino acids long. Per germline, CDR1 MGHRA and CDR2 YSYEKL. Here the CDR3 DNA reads TGCGCCAGCAGCCAAGGGATGGGGGCGCAAAGGAGCAATTCACCCCTCCACTTT. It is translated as CASSQGMGAQRSNSPLHF.

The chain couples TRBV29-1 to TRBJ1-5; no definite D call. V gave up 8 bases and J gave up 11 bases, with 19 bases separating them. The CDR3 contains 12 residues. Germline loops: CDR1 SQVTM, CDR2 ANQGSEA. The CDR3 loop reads CSTESPFISQHF. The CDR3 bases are TGCAGCACCGAAAGCCCTTTCATATCCCAGCATTTT.

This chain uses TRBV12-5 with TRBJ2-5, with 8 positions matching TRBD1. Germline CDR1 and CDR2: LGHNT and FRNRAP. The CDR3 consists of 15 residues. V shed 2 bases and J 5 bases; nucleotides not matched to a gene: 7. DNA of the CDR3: TGTGCTAGTGGTTTGCTGACAGGGGCAGGGGAGACCCAGTACTTC. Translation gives CASGLLTGAGETQYF.

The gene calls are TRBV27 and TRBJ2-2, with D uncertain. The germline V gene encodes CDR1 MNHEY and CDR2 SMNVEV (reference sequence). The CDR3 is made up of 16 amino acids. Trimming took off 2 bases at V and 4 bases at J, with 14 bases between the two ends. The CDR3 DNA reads TGTGCCAGCAGTTTACCCGACGGTTCGACCACCGGGGAGCTGTTTTTT. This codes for CASSLPDGSTTGELFF.

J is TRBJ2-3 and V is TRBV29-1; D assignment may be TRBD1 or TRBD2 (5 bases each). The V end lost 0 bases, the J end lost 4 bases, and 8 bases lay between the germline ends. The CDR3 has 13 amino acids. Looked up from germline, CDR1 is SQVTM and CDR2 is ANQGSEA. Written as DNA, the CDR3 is TGCAGCGTTGAAGATTTGGGGGCAGATACGCAGTATTTT. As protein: CSVEDLGADTQYF.

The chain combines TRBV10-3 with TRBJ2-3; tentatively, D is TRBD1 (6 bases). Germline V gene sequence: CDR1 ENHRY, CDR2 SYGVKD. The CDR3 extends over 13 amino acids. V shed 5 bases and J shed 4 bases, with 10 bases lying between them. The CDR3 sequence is CAISLQGSDTQYF. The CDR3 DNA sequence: TGTGCCATCAGTTTACAGGGATCAGATACGCAGTATTTT.

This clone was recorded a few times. The CDR3 is CAWSVMGAQETQYF. DNA for the CDR3: TGTGCCTGGAGTGTAATGGGAGCACAAGAGACCCAGTACTTC. The chain carries TRBV30 and TRBJ2-5, with D tentatively TRBD2 (5 bases). V was clipped by 0 bases and J by 2 bases, with 10 bases between them. Germline V lookup: CDR1 GTSNPN, CDR2 SVGIG (reference sequence). The CDR3 is 14 residues long.

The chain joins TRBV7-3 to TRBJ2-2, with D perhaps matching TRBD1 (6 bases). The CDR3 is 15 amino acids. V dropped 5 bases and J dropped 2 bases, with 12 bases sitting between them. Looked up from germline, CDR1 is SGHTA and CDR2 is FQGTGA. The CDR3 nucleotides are TGTGCCAGCAGCCGCGCAGGGGTCAACACCGGGGAGCTGTTTTTT. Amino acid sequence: CASSRAGVNTGELFF.

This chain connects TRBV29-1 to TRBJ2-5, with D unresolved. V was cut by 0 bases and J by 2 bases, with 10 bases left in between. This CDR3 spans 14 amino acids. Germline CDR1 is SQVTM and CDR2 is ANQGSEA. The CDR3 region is CSVEDWSRQETQYF. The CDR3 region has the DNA TGCAGCGTTGAAGATTGGTCCAGGCAAGAGACCCAGTACTTC.

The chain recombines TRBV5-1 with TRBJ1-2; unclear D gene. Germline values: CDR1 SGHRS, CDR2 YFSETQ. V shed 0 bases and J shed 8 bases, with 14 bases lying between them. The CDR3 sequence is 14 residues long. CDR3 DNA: TGCGCCAGCAGCTTGGGGTCGGAGAAATTCGGCTACACCTTC. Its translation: CASSLGSEKFGYTF. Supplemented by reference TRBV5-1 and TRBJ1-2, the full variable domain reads KAGVTQTPRYLIKTRGQQVTLSCSPISGHRSVSWYQQTPGQGLQFLFEYFSETQRNKGNFPGRFSGRQFSNSRSEMNVSTLELGDSALYLCASSLGSEKFGYTFGSGTRLTVV.

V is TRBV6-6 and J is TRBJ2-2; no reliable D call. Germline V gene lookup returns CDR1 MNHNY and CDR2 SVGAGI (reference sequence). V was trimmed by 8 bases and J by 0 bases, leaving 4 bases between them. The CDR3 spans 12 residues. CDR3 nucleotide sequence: TGTGCCAGCGAGTCGAACACCGGGGAGCTGTTTTTT. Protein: CASESNTGELFF.